The 24 T cell receptor beta chains below come from one sample, sequenced in a study of graft-versus-host responses after intestinal transplantation. Assay used: immunoSEQ multiplex PCR; TCRdb lists only in-frame clones, some missing. This table has about 120,000 clones, roughly 95% appearing once. What these receptors recognize is not known. Sequenced here: unstimulated CD8+ T cells sorted from spleen or lymph node cells, sampled before intestinal transplant. The receptor source for this set is a human donor who received an intestinal transplant.

This clone was recorded once. The CDR3 nucleotides are TGTGCCAGCAGCTTAGACTTGGGATCCTCCTACGAGCAGTACTTC. Amino acid sequence: CASSLDLGSSYEQYF. This chain links TRBV7-2 with TRBJ2-7; D unresolved. The CDR3 has 15 residues. Looked up from germline, CDR1 is SGHTA and CDR2 is FQGNSA. V dropped 1 base and J dropped 0 bases, with 10 bases sitting between them.

The V and J genes are TRBV9 and TRBJ2-7, with TRBD1 matching over 8 bases. Trimming removed 0 bases from V and 5 bases from J; junction bases left unmatched: 10. Looked up from germline, CDR1 is SGDLS and CDR2 is YYNGEE. This CDR3 spans 16 amino acids. The CDR3 loop is CASSVEARTGPNEQYF. Here the CDR3 DNA reads TGTGCCAGCAGCGTAGAGGCCCGGACAGGGCCCAACGAGCAGTACTTC.

The gene calls are TRBV5-4 and TRBJ2-3, with 8 bases fitting TRBD2. Trimming at V came to 4 bases and at J to 0 bases, leaving 7 bases not matched to a gene. This CDR3 has 16 amino acids. Looked up from germline, CDR1 is SGHNT and CDR2 is YYREEE (reference sequence). The CDR3 sequence is CASSPRTSYSTDTQYF. CDR3 nucleotides: TGTGCCAGCAGCCCCAGGACTAGCTATAGCACAGATACGCAGTATTTT.

The chain has TRBV27 and TRBJ2-3; 8 bases map to TRBD2. The germline V gene encodes CDR1 MNHEY and CDR2 SMNVEV (reference sequence). The CDR3 has 15 residues. V was clipped by 4 bases and J by 2 bases; unmatched bases: 5. The CDR3 sequence: CASSWTSLYTDTQYF. The CDR3 coding sequence is TGTGCCAGCAGTTGGACTAGCCTATACACAGATACGCAGTATTTT.

J is TRBJ2-3 and V is TRBV11-2; 7 bases are a match to TRBD2. J was trimmed by 2 bases and V by 3 bases; bases with no gene match: 8. In germline, CDR1 is SGHAT, CDR2 FQNNGV. This CDR3 is built from 16 residues. The CDR3, as DNA: TGTGCCAGCAGCTTGGGGAGCGGGACCCCCACAGATACGCAGTATTTT. Protein sequence: CASSLGSGTPTDTQYF.

The CDR3 DNA sequence: TGTGCCAGCAGCTTGTTCCTGGACAGCTACCAAGAGACCCAGTACTTC. Encoded protein: CASSLFLDSYQETQYF. The chain recombines TRBV5-6 with TRBJ2-5, with TRBD1 as a possible D gene (6 bases). Germline CDR1 SGHDT, CDR2 YYEEEE. The length of the CDR3 is 16 residues. V was cut by 1 base and J by 0 bases, with 13 bases left in between. The full variable domain, completed using reference TRBV5-6 and TRBJ2-5, is DAGVTQSPTHLIKTRGQQVTLRCSPKSGHDTVSWYQQALGQGPQFIFQYYEEEERQRGNFPDRFSGHQFPNYSSELNVNALLLGDSALYLCASSLFLDSYQETQYFGPGTRLLVL.

V is TRBV2 and J is TRBJ1-1, with TRBD1 matching 7 bases. The length of the CDR3 is 20 residues. The V segment lost 5 bases and the J segment 0 bases; nucleotides outside the gene matches: 21. The germline CDR1 and CDR2 sequences are SNHLY and FYNNEI. CDR3 sequence (DNA): TGTGCCAGCAGTAAGAGACAGGGCTCCCCGCATTTCCAAATGAACACTGAAGCTTTCTTT. Translated: CASSKRQGSPHFQMNTEAFF.

The sample holds one count of this clone. The chain carries TRBV7-8 and TRBJ2-1, with TRBD2 as a possible D gene (6 bases). The CDR3 has 15 amino acids. Per germline, CDR1 SGHVS and CDR2 FQNEAQ. Between the trimmed V and J ends, which lost 5 bases and 2 bases, there was a span of 13 bases. The CDR3 region is CASSLPLAPYNEQFF. CDR3 nucleotides: TGTGCCAGCAGCCTCCCACTAGCCCCCTACAATGAGCAGTTCTTC.

In this sample, this clone turned up once. The chain links TRBV19 to TRBJ1-5; D might be TRBD1 (6 bases). The V end was cut by 8 bases, the J end by 0 bases, with 11 bases between. Germline V lookup: CDR1 LNHDA, CDR2 SQIVND (reference sequence). This CDR3 region has 14 residues. Here the CDR3 reads CASHGGPSNQPQHF. CDR3 nucleotide sequence: TGTGCCAGTCACGGGGGGCCTAGCAATCAGCCCCAGCATTTT.

A single count supports this clone. The CDR3 DNA reads TGTGCCAGCAGTAATAGGGAGCAGTACTTC. This codes for CASSNREQYF. This chain links TRBV6-6 with TRBJ2-7; D not resolved. The V gene's germline CDR1 is MNHNY and CDR2 SVGAGI (reference sequence). V was clipped by 5 bases and J by 7 bases, with 6 bases between them. The CDR3 has 10 residues.

V usage is TRBV27 and J usage is TRBJ2-1; TRBD2 might be the D (7 bases). Trimming shortened V by 5 bases and J by 2 bases, and 10 bases separated the two germline ends. The CDR3 spans 14 residues. Germline values: CDR1 MNHEY, CDR2 SMNVEV (reference sequence). Here the CDR3 reads CASSGGGPYNEQFF. The DNA for the CDR3 is TGTGCCAGCAGTGGGGGGGGCCCCTACAATGAGCAGTTCTTC.

The rearrangement joins TRBV5-1 to TRBJ2-2; D ambiguous. Trimming removed 0 bases from V and 0 bases from J, with 9 bases in between. CDR1 and CDR2 (germline): SGHRS, YFSETQ. This CDR3 region has 16 residues. The CDR3: CASSLELSSNTGELFF. CDR3 in DNA: TGCGCCAGCAGCTTGGAACTATCTTCGAACACCGGGGAGCTGTTTTTT.

This chain connects TRBV7-9 to TRBJ2-7; either TRBD1 or TRBD2 may supply D (5 bases each). Germline CDR1 and CDR2: SEHNR and FQNEAQ (reference sequence). V was clipped by 5 bases and J by 5 bases, with 13 bases between them. The CDR3 has 13 residues. CDR3 sequence (DNA): TGTGCCAGCAGCCCGGGACCTTGGGACGAGCAGTACTTC. The encoded protein is CASSPGPWDEQYF.

V gene TRBV2 combines with J gene TRBJ2-7; no clear D gene. CDR1 and CDR2 from the germline V gene are SNHLY and FYNNEI. There are 12 residues in the CDR3. V dropped 6 bases and J dropped 6 bases, with 12 bases sitting between them. The CDR3 sequence: CASSLPSSEQYF. CDR3 coding DNA: TGTGCCAGCAGCTTACCTAGTTCCGAGCAGTACTTC.

The genes are TRBV7-3 and TRBJ2-3; 9 bases match TRBD2. The CDR3 is 16 amino acids. Per the germline V gene, CDR1 is SGHTA and CDR2 is FQGTGA. Trimming removed 6 bases from V and 0 bases from J; junction bases left unmatched: 7. The CDR3, as DNA: TGTGCCAGCAGTTCTCGGACTAGCGCTAGCACAGATACGCAGTATTTT. It translates to CASSSRTSASTDTQYF. Combining the CDR3 with reference TRBV7-3 and TRBJ2-3 gives the whole variable domain GAGVSQTPSNKVTEKGKYVELRCDPISGHTALYWYRQSLGQGPEFLIYFQGTGAADDSGLPNDRFFAVRPEGSVSTLKIQRTERGDSAVYLCASSSRTSASTDTQYFGPGTRLTVL.

The J gene is TRBJ2-1, the V gene TRBV19, with 11 nucleotides matching TRBD1. Trimming removed 5 bases from V and 3 bases from J; junction bases left unmatched: 24. From germline, CDR1 is LNHDA and CDR2 SQIVND (reference sequence). The CDR3 totals 22 residues. The CDR3, as DNA: TGTGCCAGTAGTCCCGGGACAGGGGGGAATGCCAATAGGGCCAAGAGCTACAATGAGCAGTTCTTC. Translation gives CASSPGTGGNANRAKSYNEQFF.

CDR3 bases: TGCGCCAGCAGCGATCAGGGATCCACAGATACGCAGTATTTT. It is translated as CASSDQGSTDTQYF. The chain recombines TRBV4-1 with TRBJ2-3; a weak D match, TRBD1 (5 bases). The CDR3 covers 14 residues. With 5 bases removed from V and 2 bases from J, the gap between germline ends came to 11 bases. CDR1 and CDR2 from the germline V gene are MGHRA and YSYEKL.

The rearrangement links TRBV20-1 to TRBJ1-2, with D unclear. This CDR3 is 11 amino acids long. V was clipped by 0 bases and J by 9 bases, with 8 bases between them. The germline V gene has CDR1 DFQATT and CDR2 SNEGSKA (reference sequence). The CDR3 DNA reads TGCAGTGCTAGAGAGTGGGGAAGCTACACCTTC. This translates into CSAREWGSYTF.

This chain joins TRBV9 and TRBJ1-2; TRBD1 aligns across 9 bases. V shed 2 bases, J shed 8 bases, and the junction held 4 bases outside the gene matches. There are 13 residues in the CDR3. Germline assignment: CDR1 SGDLS and CDR2 YYNGEE. CDR3 nucleotide sequence: TGTGCCAGCAGCGTCCGACAGGGGGACGGCTACACCTTC. It is translated as CASSVRQGDGYTF.

This clone was seen a single time. The chain uses TRBV19 and TRBJ1-2; D is undetermined. This CDR3 is built from 13 residues. From germline, CDR1 is LNHDA and CDR2 SQIVND (reference sequence). Trimming removed 2 bases from V and 3 bases from J, with 7 bases in between. This chain's CDR3 is CASSITRYYGYTF. In DNA form, the CDR3 reads TGTGCCAGTAGTATAACACGTTACTATGGCTACACCTTC.

The chain combines TRBV15 with TRBJ1-1; a weak D match, TRBD1 (6 bases). Germline CDR1 LNHNV, CDR2 YYDKDF (reference sequence). With 5 bases removed from V and 6 bases from J, the gap between germline ends came to 10 bases. The CDR3 consists of 12 residues. The DNA for the CDR3 is TGTGCCACCAGCGTAGGGGGACCTGAAGCTTTCTTT. As protein: CATSVGGPEAFF.

This clone was observed once. This chain links TRBV27 with TRBJ2-3; D unresolved. Germline-derived CDR1 and CDR2 are MNHEY and SMNVEV (reference sequence). The germline V and J ends were trimmed by 2 bases and 2 bases, with 5 bases remaining between them. The CDR3 has 13 residues. The CDR3 loop is CASSLGNTDTQYF. The CDR3 DNA sequence: TGTGCCAGCAGTTTAGGGAACACAGATACGCAGTATTTT.

J is TRBJ1-3 and V is TRBV9, with 7 bases fitting TRBD1. Germline trimming cut 4 bases from V and 8 bases from J; bases unmatched to any gene: 9. Germline CDR1 SGDLS, CDR2 YYNGEE. CDR3 size: 14 residues. The CDR3 loop is CASSPRGLGDTIYF. The DNA of the CDR3 is TGTGCCAGCAGCCCTAGGGGGCTTGGGGACACCATATATTTT.

V gene TRBV4-1 combines with J gene TRBJ2-7; no clear D. Between the trimmed V and J ends, which lost 1 base and 4 bases, there was a span of 5 bases. CDR3 length: 12 amino acids. Per the germline V gene, CDR1 is MGHRA and CDR2 is YSYEKL. CDR3 bases: TGCGCCAGCAGCCAAGGAAGGTACGAGCAGTACTTC. Its protein is CASSQGRYEQYF.